Shown below are 14 T cell receptor beta chains from a single sample sequenced in a study of T cells in Graves' hyperthyroidism and ophthalmopathy. From RNA transcripts, TCR beta CDR3 regions were amplified. First-round RT-PCR targeting the TCR CDR3 was performed with the HTBI primer set. TCRdb processed the multiplex PCR reads anew with MiXCR; each CDR3 protein has one entry. The repertoire holds 250,000 to 400,000 distinct CDR3 sequences, with approximately 15% as singletons. The sequenced sample was blood. All receptors come from a woman aged 40-49 years with Graves' ophthalmopathy.

This clonotype came up many times. This sequence joins TRBV28 and TRBJ2-7; 11 bases fit TRBD1. CDR1 and CDR2 (germline): MDHEN, SYDVKM. The CDR3 totals 12 residues. J lost 6 bases, V lost 10 bases, and 5 bases had no gene match. Written as DNA, the CDR3 is TGTGCCACCGGGACAGGGGGGTTCGAGCAGTACTTC. It translates to CATGTGGFEQYF.

The chain couples TRBV10-1 to TRBJ1-5; 8 nucleotides agree with TRBD1. CDR1 and CDR2 from the germline V gene are WNHNN and SYGVQD (reference sequence). V shed 3 bases and J 6 bases; nucleotides not matched to a gene: 4. This CDR3 has 14 amino acids. CDR3 amino acids: CASSDRGLGQPQHF. The DNA of the CDR3 is TGCGCCAGCAGTGACAGGGGGCTCGGTCAGCCCCAGCATTTT.

The rearrangement uses TRBV7-8 and TRBJ1-5; D not resolved. CDR1 and CDR2 from the germline V gene are SGHVS and FQNEAQ. This CDR3 region has 18 residues. With 2 bases removed from V and 0 bases from J, the gap between germline ends came to 17 bases. The CDR3, as DNA: TGTGCCAGCAGCTTAAGAAAGTTCGGCCAGTTTAGCAATCAGCCCCAGCATTTT. It codes for CASSLRKFGQFSNQPQHF.

Ten or more counts support this clonotype. The gene calls are TRBV13 and TRBJ1-2; the D gene is possibly TRBD1 (6 bases). In germline, CDR1 is PRHDT, CDR2 FYEKMQ (reference sequence). Deletions cut 2 bases from V and 4 bases from J, with 14 bases between. The CDR3 runs to 15 residues. In nucleotides, the CDR3 is TGTGCCAGCAGCTTAAAACAGGGCAGGAGCTATGGCTACACCTTC. The encoded protein is CASSLKQGRSYGYTF.

This clonotype showed up many times. The V call is TRBV11-3, the J call TRBJ1-3, with D possibly matching TRBD1 (6 bases). Between the trimmed V and J ends, which lost 8 bases and 8 bases, there was a span of 13 bases. CDR3 length equals 12 residues. CDR1 and CDR2 (germline): SGHNT, YENEEA. CDR3 in amino acids: CASRKQGDTIYF. The CDR3 bases are TGTGCCAGCCGAAAACAGGGTGACACCATATATTTT.

This clonotype was detected many times. The V and J genes are TRBV12-3 or TRBV12-4 and TRBJ2-1, with 10 bases lining up with TRBD2. Trimming removed 6 bases from V and 6 bases from J; junction bases left unmatched: 5. The CDR3 covers 14 residues. The CDR3 region has the DNA TGTGCCAGCAGAGCGGGGGGGACCATCAATGAGCAGTTCTTC. Translation gives CASRAGGTINEQFF.

This clonotype showed up many times. The chain joins TRBV6-1 to TRBJ1-1; D is ambiguous. The germline gives CDR1 MNHNS, CDR2 SASEGT. Trimming pared 1 base from V and 0 bases from J, leaving 9 bases between. This CDR3 region has 15 residues. The CDR3 here is CASSEDRHMNTEAFF. CDR3 DNA sequence: TGTGCCAGCAGTGAAGACAGACACATGAACACTGAAGCTTTCTTT.

This clonotype was seen a few times. The chain has TRBV5-4 and TRBJ1-2, with TRBD1 as a possible D gene (6 bases). CDR3 length equals 14 residues. V lost 0 bases and J lost 6, with 12 bases in between. Per the germline V gene, CDR1 is SGHNT and CDR2 is YYREEE (reference sequence). In DNA, the CDR3 is TGTGCCAGCAGCTTGGCAGGGGTACGACATGGCTACACCTTC. It codes for CASSLAGVRHGYTF.

There are a few counts of this clonotype. This CDR3 is CASSLAVGLATEAFF. DNA of the CDR3: TGTGCCAGCAGCTTGGCCGTGGGTCTAGCGACTGAAGCTTTCTTT. This chain connects TRBV5-6 to TRBJ1-1, with no clear D. CDR3 length equals 15 residues. Germline CDR1 reads SGHDT; CDR2 reads YYEEEE. Trimming shortened V by 0 bases and J by 5 bases, and 14 bases separated the two germline ends.

Ten or more counts support this clonotype. The V and J genes are TRBV28 and TRBJ2-7, with D perhaps TRBD1 or TRBD2 (5 bases each). Trimming shortened V by 4 bases and J by 3 bases, and 19 bases separated the two germline ends. The CDR3 is 16 residues long. The germline gives CDR1 MDHEN, CDR2 SYDVKM. CDR3 residues: CASSSYSRGAIYEQYF. The DNA of the CDR3 is TGTGCCAGCAGTTCATATAGTAGAGGGGCCATCTACGAGCAGTACTTC.

This clonotype has ten or more counts. The chain recombines TRBV2 with TRBJ2-2, with D tentatively TRBD1 (7 bases). V was pared by 4 bases and J by 2 bases, with 17 bases between. This CDR3 has 17 residues. Per the germline V gene, CDR1 is SNHLY and CDR2 is FYNNEI. This chain's CDR3 is CASSGIEGAGNTGELFF. The DNA for the CDR3 is TGTGCCAGCAGTGGTATTGAGGGGGCGGGAAACACCGGGGAGCTGTTTTTT.

This clonotype was counted a few times. This rearrangement joins TRBV5-4 to TRBJ1-2; 7 positions agree with TRBD1. Per the germline V gene, CDR1 is SGHNT and CDR2 is YYREEE (reference sequence). This CDR3 has 15 residues. Germline trimming cut 4 bases from V and 3 bases from J; bases unmatched to any gene: 9. In DNA form, the CDR3 reads TGTGCCAGCAGCCACCTTGACAGGGAGGACTATGGCTACACCTTC. Encoded protein: CASSHLDREDYGYTF.

This chain links TRBV29-1 with TRBJ2-5; D is possibly TRBD2 (6 bases). The V end was cut by 1 base, the J end by 4 bases, with 10 bases between. Germline V gene lookup returns CDR1 SQVTM and CDR2 ANQGSEA. CDR3 length: 13 residues. The CDR3 DNA sequence: TGCAGCGTTGAAGTAACCGGGGGAGAGACCCAGTACTTC. It codes for CSVEVTGGETQYF. The full variable domain, its missing parts supplied by reference TRBV29-1 and TRBJ2-5, is SAVISQKPSRDICQRGTSLTIQCQVDSQVTMMFWYRQQPGQSLTLIATANQGSEATYESGFVIDKFPISRPNLTFSTLTVSNMSPEDSSIYLCSVEVTGGETQYFGPGTRLLVL.

This clonotype was detected many times. V is TRBV12-3 or TRBV12-4 and J is TRBJ2-1; 8 bases are shared with TRBD2. The CDR3 is 15 amino acids. V lost 3 bases to trimming and J lost 5 bases; unmatched junction nucleotides: 6. The CDR3 nucleotides are TGTGCCAGCAGTTTTAGCGGGACGGCCCACAATGAGCAGTTCTTC. It is translated as CASSFSGTAHNEQFF.